One and the same sample provided the 18 T cell receptor beta chains below, sequenced in a study of cytomegalovirus exposure and HLA in healthy donors. PCR primers comprised 60 Vbeta and 13 Jbeta primers. Method: immunoSEQ multiplex PCR; TCRdb's copy keeps in-frame clones and lacks some. The data show some 90,000 clones, roughly 80% seen once. Sequencing was carried out using PBMCs. These receptors originate from a man in his forties or fifties in good health and CMV-seronegative.

The CDR3 is CAWSMDSLDTQYF. CDR3 sequence (DNA): TGTGCCTGGAGTATGGACAGTTTAGATACGCAGTATTTT. V and J are TRBV30 and TRBJ2-3, with a possible D match to TRBD1 (6 bases). Trimming pared 2 bases from V and 5 bases from J, leaving 11 bases between. The CDR3 length is 13 residues. CDR1 is GTSNPN, CDR2 SVGIG, per germline (reference sequence).

This clone has just a few counts. This chain links TRBV7-2 with TRBJ2-7, with D possibly matching TRBD2 (6 bases). Germline assignment: CDR1 SGHTA and CDR2 FQGNSA. This CDR3 contains 14 residues. Between the trimmed V and J ends, which lost 0 bases and 11 bases, there was a span of 17 bases. The CDR3 sequence is CASSLAWSGLDKYF. As DNA, the CDR3 is TGTGCCAGCAGCTTAGCTTGGAGCGGGTTAGATAAGTACTTC.

V is TRBV30 and J is TRBJ1-4, with unresolved D. The CDR3 has 14 amino acids. The V end lost 2 bases, the J end lost 3 bases, and 10 bases lay between the germline ends. CDR1 GTSNPN and CDR2 SVGIG come from the germline V gene (reference sequence). CDR3 region: CAWSWLLANEKLFF. CDR3 sequence (DNA): TGTGCCTGGAGTTGGTTATTAGCTAATGAAAAACTGTTTTTT.

The V gene is TRBV5-6, the J gene TRBJ2-7; no firm D call. The CDR3 runs 13 residues. Germline V gene sequence: CDR1 SGHDT, CDR2 YYEEEE. The CDR3 loop is CASSEYDTVSVNV. The CDR3 region has the DNA TGTGCCAGCAGCGAGTACGACACGGTCTCTGTTAATGTC.

The genes are TRBV5-1 and TRBJ2-3, with 7 bases matching TRBD2. J was trimmed by 2 bases and V by 1 base; bases with no gene match: 7. The CDR3 runs to 16 residues. Germline V gene sequence: CDR1 SGHRS, CDR2 YFSETQ. CDR3 protein: CASSLLASGATDTQYF. CDR3 coding DNA: TGCGCCAGCAGCTTGTTAGCTAGCGGAGCCACAGATACGCAGTATTTT.

J is TRBJ1-1 and V is TRBV6-6; possible D gene TRBD1, 5 bases. This CDR3 is built from 14 residues. Trimming removed 6 bases at V and 3 bases at J, with 14 bases between. The V gene's germline CDR1 is MNHNY and CDR2 SVGAGI (reference sequence). The CDR3 DNA reads as TGTGCCAGCAGGGCCGGGGGAGTCTACACTGAAGCTTTCTTT. This encodes CASRAGGVYTEAFF.

The chain links TRBV11-2 to TRBJ1-2, with TRBD1 as a possible D gene (5 bases). The CDR3 length is 15 residues. V was cut by 5 bases and J by 7 bases, with 20 bases left in between. Germline V gene data show CDR1 as SGHAT and CDR2 as FQNNGV. CDR3 bases: TGTGCCAGCAGCCCCACTACGGGACGGGACTCTGGCTACACCTTC. It is translated as CASSPTTGRDSGYTF.

This sequence joins TRBV5-6 and TRBJ2-7, with D possibly TRBD1 on 6 matching bases. The germline V and J ends were trimmed by 2 bases and 3 bases, with 12 bases remaining between them. This CDR3 has 14 residues. In germline, CDR1 is SGHDT, CDR2 YYEEEE. In DNA form, the CDR3 reads TGTGCCAGCAGCTTAGGGACACTACACTACGAGCAGTACTTC. This codes for CASSLGTLHYEQYF.

The chain has TRBV6-1 and TRBJ1-1, with 7 bases aligning to TRBD1. The CDR3 runs to 15 residues. Losses at the gene ends were 3 bases for V and 0 bases for J; bases not matched to a gene: 4. In germline, CDR1 is MNHNS, CDR2 SASEGT. The CDR3 DNA follows: TGTGCCAGCAGTGAGACGGGACAGATGAACACTGAAGCTTTCTTT. This translates into CASSETGQMNTEAFF.

V and J are TRBV10-3 and TRBJ2-7, with 10 bases aligning to TRBD2. This CDR3 region has 16 residues. The V segment lost 0 bases and the J segment 4 bases; nucleotides outside the gene matches: 6. Germline V gives CDR1 ENHRY, CDR2 SYGVKD. The CDR3 sequence: CAISESERGGSYEQYF. In nucleotides, the CDR3 is TGTGCCATCAGTGAGTCTGAGCGGGGGGGAAGTTACGAGCAGTACTTC.

V usage is TRBV7-2 and J usage is TRBJ2-7, with D uncertain. The germline V gene has CDR1 SGHTA and CDR2 FQGNSA. The CDR3 runs 13 residues. The V end lost 5 bases, the J end lost 5 bases, and 13 bases lay between the germline ends. CDR3: CASSRSDTDEQYF. The CDR3 nucleotides are TGTGCCAGCAGCCGCTCCGACACCGACGAGCAGTACTTC.

This clone was seen only a few times. The chain carries TRBV7-9 and TRBJ1-5, with a weak D call TRBD1 (5 bases). The V gene's germline CDR1 is SEHNR and CDR2 FQNEAQ (reference sequence). Between the trimmed V and J ends, which lost 5 bases and 7 bases, there was a span of 18 bases. The CDR3 totals 15 residues. The CDR3 here is CASSLEVGAHQPQHF. CDR3 DNA sequence: TGTGCCAGCAGCCTCGAGGTTGGGGCCCACCAGCCCCAGCATTTT.

The chain links TRBV6-4 to TRBJ2-2; TRBD2 matches at 8 bases. The V gene's germline CDR1 is MRHNA and CDR2 SNTAGT. This CDR3 has 15 residues. V dropped 0 bases and J dropped 3; count of bases not matched to a gene: 0. The CDR3 DNA sequence: TGTGCCAGCAGTGACTCCGGGGGGGACACCGGGGAGCTGTTTTTT. Protein product: CASSDSGGDTGELFF.

This clone turned up a few times. The J gene is TRBJ1-5, the V gene TRBV4-1, with TRBD1 identical over 7 bases. The trim removed 6 bases at V and 1 base at J, leaving 15 bases unmatched. The CDR3 is 18 amino acids. In germline, CDR1 is MGHRA, CDR2 YSYEKL. CDR3 loop: CASRPGTAEAISNQPQHF. CDR3 nucleotides: TGCGCCAGCAGGCCTGGGACAGCCGAAGCAATAAGCAATCAGCCCCAGCATTTT.

The V call is TRBV7-9, the J call TRBJ2-2, with a possible D match to TRBD2 (8 bases). This CDR3 has 16 residues. Germline CDR1 and CDR2: SEHNR and FQNEAQ (reference sequence). V dropped 8 bases and J dropped 1 base, with 17 bases sitting between them. The CDR3 nucleotides read TGTGCCAGCGCTCGGGGGGGGACAGTGAACACCGGGGAGCTGTTTTTT. This encodes CASARGGTVNTGELFF.

The chain couples TRBV7-6 to TRBJ2-3; D may be TRBD1 (9 bases). V was pared by 5 bases and J by 4 bases, with 19 bases between. Germline values: CDR1 SGHVS, CDR2 FNYEAQ. This CDR3 contains 16 residues. The CDR3 sequence: CASSPQGASGSDTQYF. In nucleotides, the CDR3 is TGTGCCAGCAGCCCACAGGGGGCTAGCGGGTCAGATACGCAGTATTTT.

The J gene is TRBJ2-5, the V gene TRBV4-3, with 9 nucleotides matching TRBD1. The V gene end was trimmed by 0 bases and the J gene end by 5 bases; junction bases not matched to a gene: 7. CDR1 is LGHNA and CDR2 is YSLEER in the germline V gene. CDR3 length equals 16 residues. CDR3 DNA sequence: TGCGCCAGCAGCCAAGATCAGGGGACAGGGCTGGAGACCCAGTACTTC. Residues: CASSQDQGTGLETQYF.

In this sample, this clone turned up once. The chain joins TRBV2 to TRBJ1-1; D ambiguous. V lost 2 bases to trimming and J lost 5 bases, with 12 bases between them. CDR3 length: 14 residues. The germline CDR1 and CDR2 sequences are SNHLY and FYNNEI. The CDR3 DNA reads as TGTGCCAGCAGTGAAACAGACCCGTTTACTGAAGCTTTCTTT. Translation gives CASSETDPFTEAFF.